Listed below are T cell receptor beta chains from one sample, sequenced in a study of sequential checkpoint blockade in melanoma. Assay used: immunoSEQ multiplex PCR; TCRdb lists only in-frame clones, some missing. The table shows over 10,000 clones, with roughly 86% occurring only once. This specimen consisted of CD8+ T cells sorted from blood (inferred from file names), obtained from a patient given nivolumab and ipilimumab in sequence. The receptors stem from a human donor with melanoma. CDR3s include the opening cysteine and the closing phenylalanine or tryptophan. D genes are given only for firm matches. The listing skips clone size in some rows; elsewhere it reads once, few, many or a size class.

j_gene | d_gene | v_gene | abundance | CDR3nt | CDR3aa
TRBJ1-2 | - | TRBV29-1 | few | TGCAGCGTTGATGACAGAGGGGGACCCTATGGCTACACCTTC | CSVDDRGGPYGYTF
TRBJ2-1 | - | TRBV9 | - | TGTGCCAGCTCTGGGCCTGAGCAGCTCTTC | CASSGPEQLF
TRBJ2-7 | - | TRBV5-3 | - | TGTGCCAGAAGCCTCTTCAGGACATCCTCCTACGAGCAGTACTTC | CARSLFRTSSYEQYF
TRBJ1-1 | - | TRBV18 | - | TGTGCCAGCTCACCAGAGATGAACACTGAAGCTTTCTTT | CASSPEMNTEAFF
TRBJ1-3 | TRBD1 | TRBV5-5 | - | TGTGCCAGCAGCTCGAGACAGGGGACGTTGAGTGGAAACACCATATATTTT | CASSSRQGTLSGNTIYF
TRBJ2-4 | - | TRBV2 | - | TGTGCCAGCATTACAGGGCGAAACATTCAGTACTTC | CASITGRNIQYF
TRBJ1-2 | - | TRBV4-2 | - | TGTGCCAGCAGCCAAGAACCGACAGGAGGTGATGGCTACACCTTC | CASSQEPTGGDGYTF
TRBJ2-7 | - | TRBV14 | - | TGTGCCAGCAGCCAATATAGCTACGAGCAGTACTTC | CASSQYSYEQYF
TRBJ2-7 | TRBD2 | TRBV7-2 | - | TGTGCCAGCAGCCCGGGGACTAGCGGGAGGGCCGCGCAGTACTTC | CASSPGTSGRAAQYF
TRBJ2-3 | - | TRBV27 | - | TGTGCCAGCAGTTTCAGGTGGGGAGGCCCAGATACGCAGTATTTT | CASSFRWGGPDTQYF